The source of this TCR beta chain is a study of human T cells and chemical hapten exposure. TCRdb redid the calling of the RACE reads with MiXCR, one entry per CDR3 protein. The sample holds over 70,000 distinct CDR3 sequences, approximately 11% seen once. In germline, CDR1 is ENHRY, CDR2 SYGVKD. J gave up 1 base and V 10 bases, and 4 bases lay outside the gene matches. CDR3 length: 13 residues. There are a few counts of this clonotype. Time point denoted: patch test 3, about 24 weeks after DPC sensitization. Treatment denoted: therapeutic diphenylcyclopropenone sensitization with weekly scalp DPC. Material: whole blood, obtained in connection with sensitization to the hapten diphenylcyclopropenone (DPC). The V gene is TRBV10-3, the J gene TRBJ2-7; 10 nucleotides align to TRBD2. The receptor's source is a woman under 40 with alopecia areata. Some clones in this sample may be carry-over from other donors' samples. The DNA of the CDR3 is TGTGCCACCCAGCGGGAGGGATCCTACGAGCAGTACTTC. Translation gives CATQREGSYEQYF.